These 9 T cell receptor beta chains came from one sample sequenced in a study of CXCR3-negative and CXCR3-positive naive CD8 T cells. The authors made the TRB cDNA libraries by 5' RACE using UMI labels. TCRdb re-called the 5' RACE reads and gives one entry per CDR3 protein, without DNA. The listing contains tens of thousands of distinct CDR3 sequences. Sequencing was done on a sample of naive CXCR3- CD8+ T cells from blood. Subset: CD45RO-CCR7+CD27+CD95- naive CD8+ T cells lacking CXCR3 (TNR3-). These receptors came from a human donor in good health. Some clones in this sample may be carry-over from other donors' samples.

The genes are TRBV12-3 or TRBV12-4 and TRBJ1-2. CDR3 length: 14 amino acids. CDR3 residues: CASSLAGNNYGYTF.

The rearrangement joins TRBV7-9 to TRBJ1-1. The CDR3 runs 12 residues. Germline lookup yields CDR1 SEHNR and CDR2 FQNEAQ (reference sequence). CDR3: CASLSMNTEAFF.

This sequence joins TRBV4-3 and TRBJ1-2. CDR1 and CDR2 from the germline V gene are LGHNA and YSLEER. The CDR3 has 16 residues. The CDR3 sequence: CASSQDWRGSAYGYTF.

This rearrangement joins TRBV11-3 to TRBJ2-1; TCRdb reports TRBD1, a call that lacks DNA to check it against. Germline V gives CDR1 SGHNT, CDR2 YENEEA. The CDR3 has 15 residues. The CDR3 protein is CASSLGGTTYNEQFF.

V is TRBV30 and J is TRBJ1-2; TCRdb outputs TRBD1, but without DNA this stays unchecked. The CDR3 has 15 residues. CDR1 and CDR2 (germline): GTSNPN, SVGIG (reference sequence). CDR3 sequence reads: CAWSPPEYPDYGYTF.

The V call is TRBV28, the J call TRBJ2-1. The V gene's germline CDR1 is MDHEN and CDR2 SYDVKM. This CDR3 contains 14 residues. The CDR3 here is CASKERSSYNEQFF.

This chain links TRBV20-1 with TRBJ2-7; without DNA, the TCRdb call of TRBD1 cannot be checked. CDR1 and CDR2 from the germline V gene are DFQATT and SNEGSKA (reference sequence). The CDR3 is made up of 13 amino acids. This chain's CDR3 is CSARPPRGGEQYF.

The chain joins TRBV9 to TRBJ1-2; without DNA, the TCRdb call of TRBD1 cannot be checked. Per the germline V gene, CDR1 is SGDLS and CDR2 is YYNGEE. This CDR3 region has 16 residues. CDR3 loop: CASRRGGQGANYGYTF.

The chain carries TRBV7-9 and TRBJ2-7; TCRdb indicates TRBD2, and absent DNA this call remains unverified. CDR1 and CDR2 from the germline V gene are SEHNR and FQNEAQ (reference sequence). This CDR3 has 14 amino acids. The CDR3 here is CASSTREVFDEQYF.